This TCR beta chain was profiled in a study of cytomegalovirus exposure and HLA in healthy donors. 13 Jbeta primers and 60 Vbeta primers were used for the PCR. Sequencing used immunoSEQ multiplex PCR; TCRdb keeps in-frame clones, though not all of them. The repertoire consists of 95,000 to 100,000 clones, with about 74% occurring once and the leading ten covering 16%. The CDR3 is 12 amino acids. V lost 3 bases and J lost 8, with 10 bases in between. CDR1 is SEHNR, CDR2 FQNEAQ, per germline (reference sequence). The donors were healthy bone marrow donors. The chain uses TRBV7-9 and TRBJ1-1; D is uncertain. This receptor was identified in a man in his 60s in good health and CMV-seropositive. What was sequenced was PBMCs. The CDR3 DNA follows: TGTGCCAGCAGCTTGGGTACGGGAGAAGCTTTCTTT. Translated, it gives CASSLGTGEAFF. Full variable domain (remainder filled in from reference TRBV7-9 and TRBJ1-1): DTGVSQNPRHKITKRGQNVTFRCDPISEHNRLYWYRQTLGQGPEFLTYFQNEAQLEKSRLLSDRFSAERPKGSFSTLEIQRTEQGDSAMYLCASSLGTGEAFFGQGTRLTVV.